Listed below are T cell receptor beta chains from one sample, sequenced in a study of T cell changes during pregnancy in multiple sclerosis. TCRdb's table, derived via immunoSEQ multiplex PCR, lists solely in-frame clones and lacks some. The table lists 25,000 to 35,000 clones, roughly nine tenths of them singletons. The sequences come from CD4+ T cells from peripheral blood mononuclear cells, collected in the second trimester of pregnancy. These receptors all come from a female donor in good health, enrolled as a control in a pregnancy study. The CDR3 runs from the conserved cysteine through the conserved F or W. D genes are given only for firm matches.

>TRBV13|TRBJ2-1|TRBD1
CASSPRGIEQFF
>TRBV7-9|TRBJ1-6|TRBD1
CASSSGQGNSPLHF
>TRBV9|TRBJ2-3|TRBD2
CASSGRLAGVGTDTQYF
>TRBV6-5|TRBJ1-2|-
CASRASSNYGYTF
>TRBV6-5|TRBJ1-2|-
CASSGNYGYTF
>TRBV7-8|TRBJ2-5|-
CASSLRETEETQYF
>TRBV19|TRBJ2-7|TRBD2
CASRSGGSSYEQYF
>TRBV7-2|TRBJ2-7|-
CASSLEYSGEQYF
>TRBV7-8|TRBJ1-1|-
CASSQATANTEAFF
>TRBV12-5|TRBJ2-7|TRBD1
CASGLGAIGTVSYEQYF
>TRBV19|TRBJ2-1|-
CASREQATSSYNEQFF
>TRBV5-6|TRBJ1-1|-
CASSYLGNTEAFF
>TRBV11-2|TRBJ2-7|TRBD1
CASSPDRGTSEQYF
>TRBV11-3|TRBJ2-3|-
CASSRRASDDTQYF
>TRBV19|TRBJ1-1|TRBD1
CASSIPLMDRVNTEAFF
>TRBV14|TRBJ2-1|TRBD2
CASSQEREGWQFF
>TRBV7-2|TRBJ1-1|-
CASSRQAGDTEAFF
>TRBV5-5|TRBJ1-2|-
CASSPMAGAREGYTF
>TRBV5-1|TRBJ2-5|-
CASSWKGPQETQYF
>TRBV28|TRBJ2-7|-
CASSSGLLPPYEQYF
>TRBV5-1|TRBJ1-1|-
CASSPSGGMNTEAFF
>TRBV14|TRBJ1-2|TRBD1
CASSRGGQGGYGYTF
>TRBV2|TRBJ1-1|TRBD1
CASSEALSGGIGTEAFF
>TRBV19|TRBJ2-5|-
CASSIGGQGGETQYF
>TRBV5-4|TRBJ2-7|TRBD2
CASRPDIAGDYEQYF
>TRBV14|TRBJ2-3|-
CASSQALKGDTQYF
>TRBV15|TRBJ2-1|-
CATSRDPGANEQFF
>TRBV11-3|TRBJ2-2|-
CASSPGWRTGELFF
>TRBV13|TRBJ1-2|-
CASSLVLGSGSYGYTF
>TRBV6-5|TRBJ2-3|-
CASSSAQRVTQYF
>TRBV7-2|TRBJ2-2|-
CASTIPGGQGAGTGELFF